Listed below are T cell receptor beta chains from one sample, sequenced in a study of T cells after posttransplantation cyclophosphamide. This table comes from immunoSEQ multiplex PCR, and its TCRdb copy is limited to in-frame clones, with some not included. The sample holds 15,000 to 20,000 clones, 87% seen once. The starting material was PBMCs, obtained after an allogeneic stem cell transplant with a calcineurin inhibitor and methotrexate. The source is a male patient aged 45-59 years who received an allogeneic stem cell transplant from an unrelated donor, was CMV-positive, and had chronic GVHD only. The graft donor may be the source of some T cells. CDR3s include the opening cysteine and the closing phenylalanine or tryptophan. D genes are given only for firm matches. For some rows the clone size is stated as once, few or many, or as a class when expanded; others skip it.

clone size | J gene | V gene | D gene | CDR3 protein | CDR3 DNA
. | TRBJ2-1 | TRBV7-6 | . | CASSLWAGARYNEQFF | TGTGCCAGCAGCTTATGGGCGGGGGCGCGATACAATGAGCAGTTCTTC
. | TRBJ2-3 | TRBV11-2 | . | CASSTTPGNTQYF | TGTGCCAGCAGCACGACCCCGGGAAATACGCAGTATTTT
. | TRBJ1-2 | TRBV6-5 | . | CASTNGGVGYTF | TGTGCCAGCACTAACGGGGGGGTTGGCTACACCTTC
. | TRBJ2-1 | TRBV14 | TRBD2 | CASSPGGQPYNEQFF | TGTGCCAGCAGCCCGGGGGGGCAACCCTACAATGAGCAGTTCTTC
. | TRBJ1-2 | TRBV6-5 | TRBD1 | CASSYRSGGNYGYTF | TGTGCCAGCAGTTATCGGTCAGGGGGGAACTATGGCTACACCTTC
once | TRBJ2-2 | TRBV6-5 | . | CASSYRTYTGELFF | TGTGCCAGCAGTTACCGGACTTACACCGGGGAGCTGTTTTTT
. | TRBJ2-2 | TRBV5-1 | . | CASRIDQGSGELFF | TGCGCCAGCAGAATTGATCAGGGCTCCGGGGAGCTGTTTTTT
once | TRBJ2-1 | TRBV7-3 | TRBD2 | CASSPTSGGTSSYNEQFF | TGTGCCAGCAGCCCGACTAGCGGGGGGACGAGCTCCTACAATGAGCAGTTCTTC
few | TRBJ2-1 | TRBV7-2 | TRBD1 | CASSLVRGLDRPGLNEQFF | TGTGCCAGCAGCTTAGTCAGGGGGCTTGATAGACCGGGGCTTAATGAGCAGTTCTTC
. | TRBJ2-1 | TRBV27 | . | CASSRYNEQFF | TGTGCCAGCAGCCGTTACAATGAGCAGTTCTTC
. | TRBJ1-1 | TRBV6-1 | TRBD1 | CASGHTGVNTEAFF | TGTGCCAGCGGCCACACAGGGGTAAACACTGAAGCTTTCTTT